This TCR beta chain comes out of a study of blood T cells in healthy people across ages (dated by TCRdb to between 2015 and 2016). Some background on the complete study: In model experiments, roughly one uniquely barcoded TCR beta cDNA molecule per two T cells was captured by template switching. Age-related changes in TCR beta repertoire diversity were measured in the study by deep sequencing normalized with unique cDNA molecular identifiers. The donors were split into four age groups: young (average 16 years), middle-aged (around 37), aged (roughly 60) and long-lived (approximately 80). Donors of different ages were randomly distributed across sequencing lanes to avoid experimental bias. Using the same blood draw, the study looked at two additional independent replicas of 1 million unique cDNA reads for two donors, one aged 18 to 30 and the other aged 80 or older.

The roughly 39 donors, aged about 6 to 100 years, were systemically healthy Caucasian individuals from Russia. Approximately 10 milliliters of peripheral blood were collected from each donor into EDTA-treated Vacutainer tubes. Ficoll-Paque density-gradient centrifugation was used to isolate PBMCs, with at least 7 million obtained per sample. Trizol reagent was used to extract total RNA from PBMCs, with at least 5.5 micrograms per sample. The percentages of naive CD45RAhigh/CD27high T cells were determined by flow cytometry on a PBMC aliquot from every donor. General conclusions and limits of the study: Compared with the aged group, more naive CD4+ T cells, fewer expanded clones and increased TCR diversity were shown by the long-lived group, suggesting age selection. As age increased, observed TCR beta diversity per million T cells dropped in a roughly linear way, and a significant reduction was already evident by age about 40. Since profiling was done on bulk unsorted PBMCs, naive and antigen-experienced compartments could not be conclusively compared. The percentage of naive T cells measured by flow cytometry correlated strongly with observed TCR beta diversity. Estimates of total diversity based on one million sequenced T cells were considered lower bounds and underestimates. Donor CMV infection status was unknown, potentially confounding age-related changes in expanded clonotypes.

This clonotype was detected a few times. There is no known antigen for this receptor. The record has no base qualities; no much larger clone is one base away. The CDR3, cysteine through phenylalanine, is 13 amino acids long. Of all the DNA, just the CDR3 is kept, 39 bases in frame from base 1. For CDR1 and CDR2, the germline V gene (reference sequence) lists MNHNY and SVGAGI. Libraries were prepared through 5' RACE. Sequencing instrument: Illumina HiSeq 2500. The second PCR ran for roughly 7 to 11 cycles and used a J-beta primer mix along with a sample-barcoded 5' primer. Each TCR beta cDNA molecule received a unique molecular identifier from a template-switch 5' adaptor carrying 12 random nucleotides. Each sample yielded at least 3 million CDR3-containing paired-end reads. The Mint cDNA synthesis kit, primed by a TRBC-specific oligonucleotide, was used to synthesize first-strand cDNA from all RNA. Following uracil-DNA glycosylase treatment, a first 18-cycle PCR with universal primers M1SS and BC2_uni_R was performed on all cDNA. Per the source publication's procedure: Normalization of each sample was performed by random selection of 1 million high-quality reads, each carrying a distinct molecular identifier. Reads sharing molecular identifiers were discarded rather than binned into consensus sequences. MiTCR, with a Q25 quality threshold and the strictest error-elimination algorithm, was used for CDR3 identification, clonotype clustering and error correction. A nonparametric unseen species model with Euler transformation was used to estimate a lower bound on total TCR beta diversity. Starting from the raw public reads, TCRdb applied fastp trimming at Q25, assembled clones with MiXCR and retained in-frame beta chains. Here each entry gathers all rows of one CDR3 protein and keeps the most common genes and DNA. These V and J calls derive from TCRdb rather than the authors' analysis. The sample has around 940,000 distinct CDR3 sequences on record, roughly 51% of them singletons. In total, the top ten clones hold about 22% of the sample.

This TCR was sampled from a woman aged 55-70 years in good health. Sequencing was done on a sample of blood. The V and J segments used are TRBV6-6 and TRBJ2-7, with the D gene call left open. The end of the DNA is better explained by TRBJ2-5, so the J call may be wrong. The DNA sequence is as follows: TGTGCCAGCAGTTACTCCAACACTGGGACCCAGTACTTC. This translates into CASSYSNTGTQYF.